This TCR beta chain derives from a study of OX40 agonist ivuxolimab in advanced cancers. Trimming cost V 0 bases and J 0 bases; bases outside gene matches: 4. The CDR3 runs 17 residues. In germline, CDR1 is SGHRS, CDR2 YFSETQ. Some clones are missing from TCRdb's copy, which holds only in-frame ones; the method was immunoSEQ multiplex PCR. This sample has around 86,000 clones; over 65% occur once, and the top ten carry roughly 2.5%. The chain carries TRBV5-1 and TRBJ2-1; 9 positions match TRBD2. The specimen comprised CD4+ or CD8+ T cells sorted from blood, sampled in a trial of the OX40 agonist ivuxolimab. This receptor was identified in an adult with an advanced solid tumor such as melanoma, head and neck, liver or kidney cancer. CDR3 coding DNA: TGCGCCAGCAGCTTGGGGTTTAGCGGGGGCTCCTACAATGAGCAGTTCTTC. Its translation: CASSLGFSGGSYNEQFF.